These T cell receptor beta chains were read from a single sample in a study of blood T cell repertoires in COVID-19. Sequenced by immunoSEQ multiplex PCR; TCRdb stores in-frame clones only, minus some. The sample yields 400,000 to 450,000 clones, approximately 90% seen once. Material: peripheral blood. The receptors originated from a man aged 18 to 29 with COVID-19, enrolled during active disease. The CDR3 runs from the conserved cysteine through the conserved F or W. D genes are given only for firm matches. Clone size appears in some rows only: once, few, many, or a class for an expanded clone.

NA	TRBV15	15	TRBJ2-1	TRBD2	CATSSVGAGGREQFF	TGTGCCACCAGCAGTGTTGGAGCGGGGGGGCGTGAGCAGTTCTTC
NA	TRBV18	14	TRBJ2-1	NA	CASSPPIRTNEQFF	TGTGCCAGCTCACCACCGATAAGGACAAATGAGCAGTTCTTC
few	TRBV9	17	TRBJ2-3	TRBD2	CASSSPPGRAERDTQYF	TGTGCCAGCAGCTCACCCCCCGGGAGGGCCGAGCGAGATACGCAGTATTTT
NA	TRBV7-9	15	TRBJ2-7	TRBD1	CASSPPGQANYEQYF	TGTGCCAGCAGTCCTCCGGGACAGGCAAACTACGAGCAGTACTTC
NA	TRBV30	13	TRBJ2-5	NA	CAWRTAFQETQYF	TGTGCCTGGAGAACTGCGTTTCAAGAGACCCAGTACTTC
NA	TRBV12-3/TRBV12-4	13	TRBJ2-7	TRBD1	CASSRDSTYEQYF	TGTGCCAGCAGTCGGGACAGTACCTACGAGCAGTACTTC
NA	TRBV24-1	18	TRBJ2-1	TRBD2	CATSSFSGARGSYNEQFF	TGTGCCACCAGTAGCTTTAGCGGGGCCCGGGGCTCCTACAATGAGCAGTTCTTC
NA	TRBV7-3	14	TRBJ2-1	TRBD2	CASSQNSGGNEQFF	TGTGCCAGCAGCCAGAACAGCGGGGGCAATGAGCAGTTCTTC
NA	TRBV6-5	12	TRBJ2-5	NA	CASMRSQETQYF	TGTGCCTCCATGAGGAGCCAAGAGACCCAGTACTTC
NA	TRBV6-5	14	TRBJ1-1	TRBD1	CASSRGQMNTEAFF	TGTGCCAGCAGCCGGGGACAGATGAACACTGAAGCTTTCTTT
NA	TRBV6-5	14	TRBJ1-2	NA	CASSPQGKKAGYTF	TGTGCCAGCAGCCCACAGGGCAAAAAGGCTGGCTACACCTTC
NA	TRBV4-2	14	TRBJ1-5	NA	CASSQVQGNQPQHF	TGTGCCAGCAGCCAAGTCCAGGGCAATCAGCCCCAGCATTTT
NA	TRBV24-1	16	TRBJ2-1	TRBD1	CATSGKETGVSNEQFF	TGTGCCACCAGTGGGAAGGAGACAGGGGTATCCAATGAGCAGTTCTTC
NA	TRBV19	16	TRBJ2-5	TRBD2	CASSMGLAGGQETQYF	TGTGCCAGTAGTATGGGACTAGCGGGGGGGCAAGAGACCCAGTACTTC
NA	TRBV5-1	14	TRBJ2-5	NA	CASSAGPSGETQYF	TGCGCCAGCAGCGCGGGACCCTCGGGAGAGACCCAGTACTTC
NA	TRBV9	13	TRBJ2-7	TRBD2	CASSASGHYEQYF	TGTGCCAGCAGCGCTAGCGGCCATTACGAGCAGTACTTC
NA	TRBV6-5	13	TRBJ2-2	NA	CASSGTNTGELFF	TGTGCCAGCAGCGGGACAAACACCGGGGAGCTGTTTTTT
NA	TRBV25-1	16	TRBJ2-1	TRBD2	CASSDQRTSGSDEQFF	TGTGCCAGCAGTGACCAAAGGACTAGCGGGAGCGATGAGCAGTTCTTC
NA	TRBV5-1	14	TRBJ2-5	TRBD1	CASSDPQGDETQYF	TGCGCCAGCAGCGATCCCCAGGGGGATGAGACCCAGTACTTC
NA	TRBV2	17	TRBJ1-2	TRBD1	CASSAQGLTDSNYGYTF	TGTGCCAGCAGTGCACAGGGGCTGACGGATTCTAACTATGGCTACACCTTC
NA	TRBV19	14	TRBJ1-1	NA	CASSIGQGNTEAFF	TGTGCCAGTAGTATTGGGCAGGGAAACACTGAAGCTTTCTTT
NA	TRBV5-1	15	TRBJ2-3	TRBD1	CASSRTGDNTDTQYF	TGCGCCAGCAGTAGGACAGGGGACAACACAGATACGCAGTATTTT
NA	TRBV5-1	16	TRBJ2-7	TRBD1	CASSWGDREGPYEQYF	TGCGCCAGCAGCTGGGGGGACAGGGAGGGCCCCTACGAGCAGTACTTC
NA	TRBV29-1	13	TRBJ2-3	TRBD2	CSVEASGGDTQYF	TGCAGCGTTGAAGCTAGCGGGGGGGATACGCAGTATTTT
NA	TRBV29-1	13	TRBJ2-7	TRBD1	CSVGGTGSPEQYF	TGCAGCGTTGGGGGGACAGGATCACCCGAGCAGTACTTC
once	TRBV7-9	17	TRBJ2-5	TRBD1	CASSLEKAGGAAETQYF	TGTGCCAGCAGCTTAGAAAAGGCAGGGGGCGCCGCAGAGACCCAGTACTTC
NA	TRBV5-1	13	TRBJ2-1	NA	CASSLEADTEQFF	TGCGCCAGCAGCTTGGAGGCGGATACTGAGCAGTTCTTC
NA	TRBV28	14	TRBJ1-2	NA	CASSLRVSPGGYTF	TGTGCCAGCAGTTTACGGGTCAGTCCGGGAGGCTACACCTTC
NA	TRBV19	15	TRBJ2-1	TRBD2	CASSLAGNSYNEQFF	TGTGCCAGTAGTTTAGCGGGTAACTCCTACAATGAGCAGTTCTTC
NA	TRBV6-5	14	TRBJ2-3	NA	CASSYSTRSDTQYF	TGTGCCAGCAGTTACTCGACTAGATCAGATACGCAGTATTTT
few	TRBV11-3	15	TRBJ2-4	NA	CASSPAEAVINIQYF	TGTGCCAGCAGCCCAGCAGAGGCTGTCATAAACATTCAGTACTTC
NA	TRBV2	15	TRBJ2-3	TRBD2	CASTGTSGITDTQYF	TGTGCCAGCACCGGGACTAGCGGGATCACAGATACGCAGTATTTT
NA	TRBV7-2	13	TRBJ2-5	NA	CASAGQGKETQYF	TGTGCCAGCGCGGGGCAGGGTAAAGAGACCCAGTACTTC
NA	TRBV7-6	13	TRBJ2-7	NA	CASSPDSSYEQYF	TGTGCCAGCAGTCCTGACTCCTCCTACGAGCAGTACTTC
NA	TRBV2	14	TRBJ1-3	NA	CASSAGSSGNTIYF	TGTGCCAGCAGTGCTGGCAGCTCTGGAAACACCATATATTTT
few	TRBV7-9	11	TRBJ2-7	NA	CASSLLEEQYF	TGTGCCAGCAGCCTCCTAGAGGAGCAGTACTTC
NA	TRBV5-4	14	TRBJ1-6	NA	CASSFGEDSSPLHF	TGTGCCAGCAGCTTTGGAGAGGATAGCTCACCCCTCCACTTT
NA	TRBV5-4	17	TRBJ2-2	NA	CASRVYSGTLNTGELFF	TGTGCCAGCAGAGTGTACTCCGGGACTCTTAACACCGGGGAGCTGTTTTTT
NA	TRBV5-1	17	TRBJ1-2	NA	CASSLRGNGGTNYGYTF	TGCGCCAGCAGCTTGAGGGGGAATGGGGGCACTAACTATGGCTACACCTTC
NA	TRBV15	16	TRBJ1-5	TRBD1	CATSRGTGGSYRAQHF	TGTGCCACCAGCAGAGGGACAGGGGGCTCCTATAGAGCCCAGCATTTT
NA	TRBV5-1	15	TRBJ2-7	TRBD2	CASSLGGTSGNEQYF	TGCGCCAGCAGCTTGGGGGGGACTAGCGGGAACGAGCAGTACTTC
few	TRBV6-5	14	TRBJ2-2	NA	CASMAGLGTGELFF	TGTGCCAGCATGGCAGGGCTGGGCACCGGGGAGCTGTTTTTT
NA	TRBV27	16	TRBJ1-4	NA	CASSPNWGATNEKLFF	TGTGCCAGCAGTCCCAACTGGGGGGCAACTAATGAAAAACTGTTTTTT
NA	TRBV3-1/TRBV3-2	16	TRBJ2-5	TRBD2	CASSRRTSGGQETQYF	TGTGCCAGCAGCCGAAGGACTAGCGGGGGGCAAGAGACCCAGTACTTC
NA	TRBV24-1	18	TRBJ2-3	NA	CATSPRGGSLYGTDTQYF	TGTGCCACCAGCCCCAGGGGCGGCTCACTTTATGGCACAGATACGCAGTATTTT
NA	TRBV6-5	15	TRBJ1-6	TRBD1	CASSTAGQYNSPLHF	TGTGCCAGCAGTACCGCGGGACAGTATAATTCACCCCTCCACTTT
NA	TRBV27	15	TRBJ1-3	NA	CASSLSQSSGNTIYF	TGTGCCAGCAGTTTATCGCAGTCCTCTGGAAACACCATATATTTT
NA	TRBV6-1	14	TRBJ1-5	NA	CASSEQLGNQPQHF	TGTGCCAGCAGTGAACAGTTGGGCAATCAGCCCCAGCATTTT
few	TRBV4-1	15	TRBJ2-7	TRBD1	CASSQDWDRSYEQYF	TGCGCCAGCAGCCAAGATTGGGACAGATCCTACGAGCAGTACTTC
NA	TRBV10-1	14	TRBJ1-1	TRBD1	CASSATGRNTEAFF	TGCGCCAGCAGCGCGACAGGGAGGAACACTGAAGCTTTCTTT
NA	TRBV19	14	TRBJ1-3	NA	CASIGTLSGNTIYF	TGTGCCAGTATAGGGACTCTCTCTGGAAACACCATATATTTT
NA	TRBV5-1	16	TRBJ2-1	TRBD2	CASSPSSGGPYNEQFF	TGCGCCAGCAGCCCTTCTAGCGGGGGGCCTTACAATGAGCAGTTCTTC
few	TRBV2	14	TRBJ1-1	TRBD1	CASSEQGVSTEAFF	TGTGCCAGCAGTGAACAGGGGGTGAGCACTGAAGCTTTCTTT
NA	TRBV7-9	19	TRBJ2-1	TRBD1	CASSRWDRGLRPSYNEQFF	TGTGCCAGCAGCCGTTGGGACAGGGGGCTTCGACCCTCCTACAATGAGCAGTTCTTC
NA	TRBV5-1	15	TRBJ1-4	TRBD1	CASSLSTGANEKLFF	TGCGCCAGCAGCCTATCGACAGGGGCTAATGAAAAACTGTTTTTT
NA	TRBV5-1	15	TRBJ2-3	TRBD1	CASSLGGPPRDTQYF	TGCGCCAGCAGCTTAGGGGGCCCCCCCCGAGATACGCAGTATTTT
NA	TRBV2	14	TRBJ1-5	TRBD1	CASGSGQGNQPQHF	TGTGCCAGCGGGTCGGGACAGGGGAATCAGCCCCAGCATTTT